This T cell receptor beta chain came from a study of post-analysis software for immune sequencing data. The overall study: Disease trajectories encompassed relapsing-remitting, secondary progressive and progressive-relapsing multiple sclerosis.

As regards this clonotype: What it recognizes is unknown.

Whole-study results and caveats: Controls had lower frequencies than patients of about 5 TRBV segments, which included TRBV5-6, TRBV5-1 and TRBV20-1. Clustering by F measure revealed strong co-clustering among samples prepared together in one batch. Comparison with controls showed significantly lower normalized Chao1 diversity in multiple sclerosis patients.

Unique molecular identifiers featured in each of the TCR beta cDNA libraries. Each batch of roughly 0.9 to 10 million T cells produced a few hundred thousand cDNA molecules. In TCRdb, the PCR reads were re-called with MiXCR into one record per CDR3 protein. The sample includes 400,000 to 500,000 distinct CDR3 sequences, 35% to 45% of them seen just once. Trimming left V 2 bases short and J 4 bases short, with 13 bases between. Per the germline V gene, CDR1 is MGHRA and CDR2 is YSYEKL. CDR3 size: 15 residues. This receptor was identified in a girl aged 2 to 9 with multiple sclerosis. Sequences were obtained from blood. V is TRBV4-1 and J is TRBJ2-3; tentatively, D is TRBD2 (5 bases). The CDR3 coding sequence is TGCGCCAGCAGCCAAACCCTAGCAGGATCAGATACGCAGTATTTT. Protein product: CASSQTLAGSDTQYF.